These 16 T cell receptor beta chains originate from one sample sequenced in a study of blood T cell repertoires in COVID-19. Clones were sequenced by immunoSEQ multiplex PCR, and TCRdb holds only the in-frame ones, with some missing. The data show about 360,000 clones, 65% to 90% seen once. Material for sequencing was peripheral blood. The origin of the receptors is an older woman with COVID-19, enrolled during active disease.

This chain joins TRBV27 and TRBJ2-4; TRBD1 matches 10 bases. J gave up 8 bases and V 6 bases, and 10 bases lay outside the gene matches. The CDR3 has 15 residues. Germline-derived CDR1 and CDR2 are MNHEY and SMNVEV (reference sequence). The CDR3 is CASSPDRGLGYIQYF. The CDR3 nucleotides are TGTGCCAGCAGCCCTGACAGGGGGCTAGGTTACATTCAGTACTTC.

This chain links TRBV7-7 with TRBJ2-6; 9 bases line up with TRBD1. This CDR3 contains 19 residues. Germline loops: CDR1 SSHAT, CDR2 FNYEAQ (reference sequence). The V and J ends lost 5 bases and 0 bases, in that order; junction bases with no gene match: 11. CDR3 protein: CASSPGTGRLSSGANVLTF. The CDR3 nucleotides are TGTGCCAGCAGCCCCGGGACAGGGCGCCTTAGCTCTGGGGCCAACGTCCTGACTTTC.

V and J are TRBV11-2 and TRBJ1-4; TRBD1 agrees at 9 bases. V dropped 5 bases and J dropped 2; count of bases not matched to a gene: 6. The germline gives CDR1 SGHAT, CDR2 FQNNGV. The CDR3 extends over 16 amino acids. The CDR3 DNA sequence: TGTGCCAGCAGCGGACAGGGGTTGGGCACTAATGAAAAACTGTTTTTT. Protein product: CASSGQGLGTNEKLFF.

The rearrangement uses TRBV5-1 and TRBJ1-6; 8 bases map to TRBD1. J gave up 8 bases and V 0 bases, and 7 bases lay outside the gene matches. Looked up from germline, CDR1 is SGHRS and CDR2 is YFSETQ. CDR3 length equals 16 residues. The CDR3 DNA reads as TGCGCCAGCAGCTTGGCAACAGGGGGAGAGGATTCACCCCTCCACTTT. Encoded protein: CASSLATGGEDSPLHF. The whole variable domain, remainder taken from reference TRBV5-1 and TRBJ1-6, is KAGVTQTPRYLIKTRGQQVTLSCSPISGHRSVSWYQQTPGQGLQFLFEYFSETQRNKGNFPGRFSGRQFSNSRSEMNVSTLELGDSALYLCASSLATGGEDSPLHFGNGTRLTVT.

This clone was detected once. The chain couples TRBV7-9 to TRBJ1-3, with TRBD1 identical over 8 bases. The CDR3 spans 14 residues. V trimming: 3 bases; J trimming: 3 bases; junction bases outside the gene matches: 1. CDR1 is SEHNR, CDR2 FQNEAQ, per germline (reference sequence). The CDR3 DNA reads as TGTGCCAGCAGCTTCACAGGGGGTGGAAACACCATATATTTT. This sequence encodes CASSFTGGGNTIYF. The variable domain in full, with the rest retrieved from reference TRBV7-9 and TRBJ1-3, is DTGVSQNPRHKITKRGQNVTFRCDPISEHNRLYWYRQTLGQGPEFLTYFQNEAQLEKSRLLSDRFSAERPKGSFSTLEIQRTEQGDSAMYLCASSFTGGGNTIYFGEGSWLTVV.

The chain joins TRBV29-1 to TRBJ2-1; 8 positions agree with TRBD1. CDR3 size: 15 residues. Germline V gene lookup returns CDR1 SQVTM and CDR2 ANQGSEA. J lost 0 bases, V lost 5 bases, and 6 bases had no gene match. The CDR3 reads CSVRGGTGSYNEQFF. CDR3 bases: TGCAGCGTTAGAGGAGGGACAGGCTCCTACAATGAGCAGTTCTTC.

The rearrangement links TRBV6-5 to TRBJ2-6, with D hard to call. The CDR3 spans 13 residues. V dropped 8 bases and J dropped 1 base, with 6 bases sitting between them. Per germline, CDR1 MNHEY and CDR2 SVGAGI. CDR3 loop: CASSLSGANVLTF. The CDR3, as DNA: TGTGCCAGCTCGTTATCTGGGGCCAACGTCCTGACTTTC.

The chain carries TRBV7-6 and TRBJ1-2; 8 bases line up with TRBD1. V lost 5 bases, J lost 4 bases, and 6 bases stayed unmatched. CDR3 length equals 14 residues. CDR1 and CDR2 (germline): SGHVS, FNYEAQ. The CDR3 region is CASSPQGAGYGYTF. The CDR3 DNA reads TGTGCCAGCAGCCCCCAGGGGGCCGGCTATGGCTACACCTTC.

V usage is TRBV6-5 and J usage is TRBJ2-1; 8 bases fit TRBD1. Germline CDR1 and CDR2: MNHEY and SVGAGI. V shed 6 bases, J shed 10 bases, and the junction held 11 bases outside the gene matches. The CDR3 is made up of 14 amino acids. The CDR3 bases are TGTGCCAGCAGCCCATTCCGGGACAGGAACGAGCAGTTCTTC. It is translated as CASSPFRDRNEQFF.

This sequence joins TRBV9 and TRBJ2-1, with D perhaps matching TRBD2 (6 bases). This CDR3 is 15 amino acids long. V was pared by 3 bases and J by 3 bases, with 13 bases between. Germline CDR1 reads SGDLS; CDR2 reads YYNGEE. The CDR3 nucleotides are TGTGCCAGCAGCGCAACCGGGGGAGTCTACAATGAGCAGTTCTTC. This gives the protein CASSATGGVYNEQFF.

The chain joins TRBV7-3 to TRBJ2-7; 9 bases align to TRBD1. The J segment lost 6 bases and the V segment lost 3 bases, leaving 3 bases of the junction unmatched. Germline CDR1 SGHTA, CDR2 FQGTGA. This CDR3 has 13 amino acids. CDR3 in DNA: TGTGCCAGCAGCTTGGGACAGGGCGGCGAGCAGTACTTC. This translates into CASSLGQGGEQYF.

V and J are TRBV18 and TRBJ2-1, with 11 bases that match TRBD2. The germline gives CDR1 KGHSH, CDR2 LQKENI. J lost 7 bases, V lost 5 bases, and 13 bases had no gene match. This CDR3 spans 17 amino acids. The CDR3 is CASSYQSSGGPLNEQFF. The CDR3 DNA follows: TGTGCCAGCTCATACCAATCTAGCGGGGGGCCGCTGAATGAGCAGTTCTTC.

The chain joins TRBV6-2 or TRBV6-3 to TRBJ1-2; the D gene is possibly TRBD1 (5 bases). The CDR3 length is 13 residues. Per the germline V gene, CDR1 is MNHEY and CDR2 is SVGEGT. V lost 2 bases and J 8 bases, leaving 12 bases between the germline ends. CDR3 loop: CASSYGSGIGYTF. CDR3 sequence (DNA): TGTGCCAGCAGTTACGGTTCAGGGATCGGCTACACCTTC.

This chain uses TRBV11-2 with TRBJ2-7; 8 bases fit TRBD2. J gave up 5 bases and V 5 bases, and 8 bases lay outside the gene matches. Germline-derived CDR1 and CDR2 are SGHAT and FQNNGV. There are 14 residues in the CDR3. CDR3 loop: CASSLPGGPNEQYF. For the CDR3, the DNA is TGTGCCAGCAGCCTCCCGGGGGGGCCGAACGAGCAGTACTTC.

The genes are TRBV27 and TRBJ2-1; 8 bases are shared with TRBD2. Germline CDR1 and CDR2: MNHEY and SMNVEV (reference sequence). The CDR3 runs to 17 residues. J lost 0 bases, V lost 4 bases, and 8 bases had no gene match. CDR3 sequence reads: CASSSLSGGSSYNEQFF. The DNA for the CDR3 is TGTGCCAGCAGTTCACTTTCGGGGGGGAGCTCCTACAATGAGCAGTTCTTC.

This clone was detected only once. The CDR3 reads CASSGTDRNYGYTF. CDR3 DNA sequence: TGTGCCAGCAGTGGGACAGATCGTAACTATGGCTACACCTTC. This chain uses TRBV2 with TRBJ1-2, with D possibly being TRBD1 (6 bases). Germline V gene data show CDR1 as SNHLY and CDR2 as FYNNEI. V shed 4 bases and J shed 1 base, with 10 bases lying between them. The CDR3 totals 14 residues.